This TCR beta chain was profiled in a study of vaccination and CD4 T cells after COVID-19. At the level of the study: Samples taken post-COVID came a median around 93 days after diagnosis, ranging from 35 to 161. Overlapping SARS-CoV-2, HCoV-NL63, HCoV-OC43 and HCoV-229E spike peptides stimulated the cells. Taking of post-vaccine samples occurred a median about 70 days after dose two (range 14 to 241).

Regarding this clonotype: Its cognate antigen is unknown.

V was shortened by 7 bases and J by 2 bases, with 12 bases between the two germline ends. From germline, CDR1 is LNHDA and CDR2 SQIVND (reference sequence). The CDR3 has 14 residues. Treatment of the sample: approximately 11-day PBMC culture with coronavirus spike peptide pools or control peptides (ViraFEST assay). Medium was half-exchanged with fresh IL-2 medium on days 3 and 7. The Oncomine TCR Beta short-read assay generated sequence data from the DNA of cultured CD4+ T cells. TCRdb re-analysed the PCR reads in MiXCR, keeping a single row per CDR3 protein. Among about 15,000 distinct CDR3 sequences, approximately 29% were seen once, and the ten largest hold under 20%.

This rearrangement joins TRBV19 to TRBJ1-3; D gene uncertain. This sequence was found in a human donor with COVID-19. Sequenced: cultured CD4+ T cells from blood. The CDR3: CASKPDGAGNTIYF. Here the CDR3 DNA reads TGTGCCAGTAAGCCTGACGGGGCTGGAAACACCATATATTTT.